This T cell receptor (beta chain) was recorded in a study of CD4+ T cells in melanoma. Whole-study findings and limits: In melanoma, neoantigen-specific CD4+ T cells reportedly differed in differentiation state. CD8+ T cell, macrophage and B cell function reportedly correlated with neoantigen-specific CD4+ T cells.

Notes on this clone: Its cognate antigen is unknown.

The assay was immunoSEQ multiplex PCR, and TCRdb's table has in-frame clones only and misses some. The table lists 120,000 to 150,000 clones, around 90% of them singletons. Germline V lookup: CDR1 SGHTA, CDR2 FQGNSA. The CDR3 is 13 amino acids. After removal of 5 bases from V and 9 bases from J, the junction contained 6 bases not matched to a gene. This sequence joins TRBV7-2 and TRBJ2-1; 8 nucleotides agree with TRBD2. The sequence derives from a human donor with melanoma. CDR3 protein: CASSPRGTSEQFF. The CDR3 DNA reads as TGTGCCAGCAGCCCCCGAGGGACTAGTGAGCAGTTCTTC. Variable domain in full (rest from reference TRBV7-2 and TRBJ2-1): GAGVSQSPSNKVTEKGKDVELRCDPISGHTALYWYRQSLGQGLEFLIYFQGNSAPDKSGLPSDRFSAERTGGSVSTLTIQRTQQEDSAVYLCASSPRGTSEQFFGPGTRLTVL.